This TCR beta chain was found in a study of a mutant IDH1 vaccine in newly diagnosed glioma. Using immunoSEQ multiplex PCR, the repertoire was profiled, and TCRdb retains in-frame clones only, with some absent. The repertoire holds about 72,000 clones, with more than 70% as singletons. Germline CDR1 reads MNHNS; CDR2 reads SASEGT. The CDR3 loop spans 14 amino acids. V was trimmed by 3 bases and J by 3 bases, leaving 10 bases between them. For this clone: Antigen unknown.

Time point defined: week 35, safety follow-up. Vaccination comprised doses that each held 300 ug of mutant IDH1 20-mer peptide, plus topical imiquimod. This clonotype originated in a man between 18 and 35 years old with glioma. The genes are TRBV6-1 and TRBJ2-3; D may be TRBD1 or TRBD2 (5 bases each). This material consisted of PBMCs, taken from a glioma patient whose treatment included an IDH1 peptide vaccine. In nucleotides, the CDR3 is TGTGCCAGCAGTGACGGCAGGGAGACAGATACGCAGTATTTT. Translating gives CASSDGRETDTQYF.